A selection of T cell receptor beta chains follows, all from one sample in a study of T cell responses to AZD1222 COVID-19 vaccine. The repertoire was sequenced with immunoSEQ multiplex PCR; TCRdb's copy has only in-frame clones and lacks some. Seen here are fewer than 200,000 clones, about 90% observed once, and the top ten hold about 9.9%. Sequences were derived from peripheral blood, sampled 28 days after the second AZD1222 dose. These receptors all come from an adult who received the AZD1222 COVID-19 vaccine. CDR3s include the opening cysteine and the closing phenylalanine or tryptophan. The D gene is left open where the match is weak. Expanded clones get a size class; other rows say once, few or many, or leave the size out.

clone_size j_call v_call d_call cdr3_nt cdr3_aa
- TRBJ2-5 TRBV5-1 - TGCGCCAGCAGCTTGGATGGGAGAAGGGAGACCCAGTACTTC CASSLDGRRETQYF
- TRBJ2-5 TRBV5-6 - TGTGCCAGCAGCTTGATTTTGTGGGGCGCGTTAAAGACCCAGTACTTC CASSLILWGALKTQYF
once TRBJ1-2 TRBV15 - TGTGCCACCAGCAGAGGGGGGGACGATGGCTACACCTTC CATSRGGDDGYTF
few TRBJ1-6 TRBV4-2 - TGTGCCAGCAGCCAAGATCGGAGGGATTCACCCCTCCACTTT CASSQDRRDSPLHF
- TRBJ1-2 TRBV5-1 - TGCGCCAGCAGCTTGGGGGCAGCATCTAACTATGGCTACACCTTC CASSLGAASNYGYTF
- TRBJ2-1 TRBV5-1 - TGCGCCAGCAGCTTGGCGCAGGTGGGTAATGAGCAGTTCTTC CASSLAQVGNEQFF
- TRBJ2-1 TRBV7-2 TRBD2 TGTGCCAGCAGCTTAGATCCGGGGGGGTACAATGAGCAGTTCTTC CASSLDPGGYNEQFF
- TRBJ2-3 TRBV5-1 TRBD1 TGCGCCAGCAGCTTAGACAGGGCGGGCACAGATACGCAGTATTTT CASSLDRAGTDTQYF
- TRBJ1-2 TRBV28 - TGTGCCAGCAGTTTACCTAGGTCCCCCGGACTGTTAAATGGCTACACCTTC CASSLPRSPGLLNGYTF
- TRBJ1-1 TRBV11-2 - TGTGCCAGCGCGTGGGGTTCTGACACTGAAGCTTTCTTT CASAWGSDTEAFF
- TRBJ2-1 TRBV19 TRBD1 TGTGCCAGTAGTGTCACCGGGACAGGGTACAATGAGCAGTTCTTC CASSVTGTGYNEQFF
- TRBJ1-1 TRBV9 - TGTGCCAGCAGCGCCGACAGGTCGGACACTGAAGCTTTCTTT CASSADRSDTEAFF
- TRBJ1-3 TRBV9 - TGTGCCAGCAGCCCTACAGGAGACTCTGGAAACACCATATATTTT CASSPTGDSGNTIYF
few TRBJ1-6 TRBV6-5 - TGTGCCAGCAGTTACGCCGCGGGCTCCTATAATTCACCCCTCCACTTT CASSYAAGSYNSPLHF
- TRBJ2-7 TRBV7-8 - TGTGCCAGCAGCCTTGTTGGACGGCCGATGAACGAGCAGTACTTC CASSLVGRPMNEQYF
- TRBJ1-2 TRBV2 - TGTGCCAGCATTCCGGACAGAAACTATGGCTACACCTTC CASIPDRNYGYTF
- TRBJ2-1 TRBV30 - TGTGCCTGGAGTCAGGGTGGCGAGCAGTTCTTC CAWSQGGEQFF
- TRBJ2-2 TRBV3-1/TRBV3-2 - TGTGCCAGCAGTACTTTGCCCGGGGAGCTGTTTTTT CASSTLPGELFF
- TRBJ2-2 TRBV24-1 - TGTGCCACCAGTGATTACGGAAACACCGGGGAGCTGTTTTTT CATSDYGNTGELFF
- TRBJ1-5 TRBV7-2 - TGTGCCAGCAGCTTAAGCAATAATCAGCCCCAGCATTTT CASSLSNNQPQHF
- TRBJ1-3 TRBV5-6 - TGTGCCAGCAGCTTCCCAAGACAGCCCGGAAACACCATATATTTT CASSFPRQPGNTIYF
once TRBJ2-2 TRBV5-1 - TGCGCCAGCAGCTACCCTCTCGGGGAGCTGTTTTTT CASSYPLGELFF
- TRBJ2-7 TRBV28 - TGTGCCAGCAGTTACCCTCAGGGGAGGTGGTCCTACGAGCAGTACTTC CASSYPQGRWSYEQYF
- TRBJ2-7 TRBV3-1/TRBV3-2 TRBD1 TGTGCCAGCAAAGGGACAGGGAGCTCCTACGAGCAGTACTTC CASKGTGSSYEQYF
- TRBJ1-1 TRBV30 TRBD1 TGTGCCTGGACTGCCGAGGGGGCAGGAGCTTTCTTT CAWTAEGAGAFF
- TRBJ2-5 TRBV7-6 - TGTGCCAGCAGCCCAATGGGGGGGGCCCAAGAGACCCAGTACTTC CASSPMGGAQETQYF
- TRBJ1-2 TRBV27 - TGTGCCAGCAGTTTAAGGGGGGATGGCTACACCTTC CASSLRGDGYTF
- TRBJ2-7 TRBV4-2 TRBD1 TGTGCCAGCAGCCAGACAGGGTCCTACGAGCAGTACTTC CASSQTGSYEQYF
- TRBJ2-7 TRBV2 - TGTGCCAGCAGTCAAGGCGTCATGTACGAGCAGTACTTC CASSQGVMYEQYF
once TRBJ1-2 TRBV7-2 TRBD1 TGTGCCAGCAGCTTAGGGACCGGGACAGGCTATGGCTACACCTTC CASSLGTGTGYGYTF
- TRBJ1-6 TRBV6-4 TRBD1 TGTGCCAGCGGGGACAGGGCTTCGTATTATAATTCACCCCTCCACTTT CASGDRASYYNSPLHF
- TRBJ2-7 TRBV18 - TGTGCCAGCTCACCAGCACAGGCCTACGAGCAGTACTTC CASSPAQAYEQYF
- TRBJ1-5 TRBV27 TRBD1 TGTGCCAGCAGCTTGACGATAGGGGGCGGCAATCAGCCCCAGCATTTT CASSLTIGGGNQPQHF
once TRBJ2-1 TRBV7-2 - TGTGCCAGCAGCACTTACTCCGCCCCCCCCCAGTTCTTC CASSTYSAPPQFF
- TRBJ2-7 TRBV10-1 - TGCGCCAGCAGTGAGTCGGGGGGCGCGGGGGAGCAGTACTTC CASSESGGAGEQYF
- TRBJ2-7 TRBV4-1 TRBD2 TGCGCCAGCAGCCGTATGGGACTAGCGGGGGTTTACGAGCAGTACTTC CASSRMGLAGVYEQYF
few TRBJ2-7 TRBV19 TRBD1 TGTGCCAGTAGCAGGACCGGACAGGGGGCTTACGAGCAGTACTTC CASSRTGQGAYEQYF
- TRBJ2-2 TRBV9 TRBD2 TGTGCCAGCAGCGCCAGGACTAGCGGTTTCGCGAACACCGGGGAGCTGTTTTTT CASSARTSGFANTGELFF
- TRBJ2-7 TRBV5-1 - TGCGCCAGCAGCTTGGCAGGTCCCTACGAGCAGTACTTC CASSLAGPYEQYF
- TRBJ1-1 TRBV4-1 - TGCGCCAGCAGCCAAGTTGGCCGGGGGGACACTGAAGCTTTCTTT CASSQVGRGDTEAFF
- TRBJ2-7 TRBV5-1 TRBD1 TGCGCCAGCAGCTCCGGACAGGGGACCTACTACGAGCAGTACTTC CASSSGQGTYYEQYF
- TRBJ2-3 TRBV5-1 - TGCGCCAGCAGCTCGCCGGACAGCACAGATACGCAGTATTTT CASSSPDSTDTQYF
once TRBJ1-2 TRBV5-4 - TGTGCCAGCAGCCCGGAAGTTGGGGGCCCAACTAACTATGGCTACACCTTC CASSPEVGGPTNYGYTF
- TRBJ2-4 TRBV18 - TGTGCCAGCTCAAACACCAACTTAGCCAAAAACATTCAGTACTTC CASSNTNLAKNIQYF
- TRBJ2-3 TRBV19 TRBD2 TGTGCCAGTAGTATAGATCTCGGGCTAGCGGGGGAGGCAGATACGCAGTATTTT CASSIDLGLAGEADTQYF
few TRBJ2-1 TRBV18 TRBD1 TGTGCCAGCTCACCACCGAACAGGGGGCTTTCCTACAATGAGCAGTTCTTC CASSPPNRGLSYNEQFF
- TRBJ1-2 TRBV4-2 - TGTGCCAGCAGAAGCGCCCACCTCCCAGGGGCCGTAAACTATGGCTACACCTTC CASRSAHLPGAVNYGYTF
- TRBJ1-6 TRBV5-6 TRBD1 TGTGCCAGCAGCTTACAGGGGGCGGGTAATTCACCCCTCCACTTT CASSLQGAGNSPLHF
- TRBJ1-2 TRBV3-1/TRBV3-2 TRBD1 TGTGCCAGCAGCCAAGGGGGACAGGGACTCTATGGCTACACCTTC CASSQGGQGLYGYTF
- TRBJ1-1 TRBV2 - TGTGCCAGCAGTGTAGAGACAAACACTGAAGCTTTCTTT CASSVETNTEAFF
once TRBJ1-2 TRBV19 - TGTGCCATGGGGGATCTTGGCTATGGCTACACCTTC CAMGDLGYGYTF
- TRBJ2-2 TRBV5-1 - TGCGCCAGCAGCTTGGTAATTGGGGCAACGAACACCGGGGAGCTGTTTTTT CASSLVIGATNTGELFF
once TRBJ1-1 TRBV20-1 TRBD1 TGCAGTGCTAGTACCGGACAGGATGAAGCTTTCTTT CSASTGQDEAFF
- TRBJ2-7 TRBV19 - TGTGCCAGTAGTATCAGGACCTACGAGCAGTACTTC CASSIRTYEQYF
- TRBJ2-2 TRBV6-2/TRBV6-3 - TGTGCCAGCAGTTACTTCACAGGGAGAGGCGGGGAGCTGTTTTTT CASSYFTGRGGELFF
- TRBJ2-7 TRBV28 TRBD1 TGTGCCACTGAAACGGACAGGATCTACGAGCAGTACTTC CATETDRIYEQYF
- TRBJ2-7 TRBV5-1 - TGCGCCAGCAGCTTTGGACGGCTGGAGCAGTACTTC CASSFGRLEQYF